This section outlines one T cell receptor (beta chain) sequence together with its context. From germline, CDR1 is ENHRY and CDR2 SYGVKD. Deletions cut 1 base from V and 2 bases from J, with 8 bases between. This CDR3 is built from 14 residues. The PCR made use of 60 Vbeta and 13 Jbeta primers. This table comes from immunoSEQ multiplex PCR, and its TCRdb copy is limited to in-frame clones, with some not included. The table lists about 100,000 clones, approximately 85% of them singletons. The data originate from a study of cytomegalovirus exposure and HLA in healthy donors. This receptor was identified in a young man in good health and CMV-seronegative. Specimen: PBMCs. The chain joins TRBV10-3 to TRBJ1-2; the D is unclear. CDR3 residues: CAISEYQENYGYTF. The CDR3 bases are TGTGCCATCAGTGAGTACCAGGAAAACTATGGCTACACCTTC.